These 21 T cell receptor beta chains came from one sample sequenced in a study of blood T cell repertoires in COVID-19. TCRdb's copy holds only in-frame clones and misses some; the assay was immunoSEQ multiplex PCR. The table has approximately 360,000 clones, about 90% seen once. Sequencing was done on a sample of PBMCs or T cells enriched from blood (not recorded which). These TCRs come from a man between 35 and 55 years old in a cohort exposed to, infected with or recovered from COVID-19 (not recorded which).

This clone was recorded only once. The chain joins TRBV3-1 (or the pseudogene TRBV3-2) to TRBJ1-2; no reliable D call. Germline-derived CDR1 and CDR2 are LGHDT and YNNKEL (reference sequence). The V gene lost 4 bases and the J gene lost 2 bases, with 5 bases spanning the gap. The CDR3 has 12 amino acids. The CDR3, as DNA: TGTGCCAGCAGCCCAAGCAACTATGGCTACACCTTC. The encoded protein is CASSPSNYGYTF.

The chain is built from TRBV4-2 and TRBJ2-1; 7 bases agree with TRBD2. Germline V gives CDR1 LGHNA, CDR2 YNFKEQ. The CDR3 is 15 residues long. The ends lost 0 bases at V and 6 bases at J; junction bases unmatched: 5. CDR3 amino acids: CASSQDPASGNEQFF. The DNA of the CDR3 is TGTGCCAGCAGCCAAGATCCGGCTAGCGGCAATGAGCAGTTCTTC.

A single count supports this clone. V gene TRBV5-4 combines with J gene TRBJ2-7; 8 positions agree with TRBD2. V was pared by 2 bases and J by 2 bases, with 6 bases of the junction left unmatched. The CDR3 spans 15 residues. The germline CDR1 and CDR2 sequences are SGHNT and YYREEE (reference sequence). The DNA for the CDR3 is TGTGCCAGCAGCTTCGTCTCAGCGGGAGCCTACGAGCAGTACTTC. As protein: CASSFVSAGAYEQYF.

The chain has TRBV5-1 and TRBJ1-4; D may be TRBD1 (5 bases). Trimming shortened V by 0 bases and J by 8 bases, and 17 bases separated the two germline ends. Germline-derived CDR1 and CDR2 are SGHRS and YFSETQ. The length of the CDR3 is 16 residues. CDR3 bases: TGCGCCAGCAGCTTGGAAACTCTGGGACTTAGCGAAAAACTGTTTTTT. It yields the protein CASSLETLGLSEKLFF. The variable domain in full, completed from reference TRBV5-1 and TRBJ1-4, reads KAGVTQTPRYLIKTRGQQVTLSCSPISGHRSVSWYQQTPGQGLQFLFEYFSETQRNKGNFPGRFSGRQFSNSRSEMNVSTLELGDSALYLCASSLETLGLSEKLFFGSGTQLSVL.

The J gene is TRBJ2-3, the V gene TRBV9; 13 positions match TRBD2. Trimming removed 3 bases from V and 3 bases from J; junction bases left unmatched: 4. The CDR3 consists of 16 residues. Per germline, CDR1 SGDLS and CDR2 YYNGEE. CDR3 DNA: TGTGCCAGCAGCGACGGACTAGCGGGAGTTACAGATACGCAGTATTTT. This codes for CASSDGLAGVTDTQYF.

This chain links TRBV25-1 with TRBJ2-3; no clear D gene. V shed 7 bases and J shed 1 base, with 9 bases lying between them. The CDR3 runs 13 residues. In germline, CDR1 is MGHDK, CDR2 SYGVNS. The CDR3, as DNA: TGTGCCAGCACCCAAACACGCACAGATACGCAGTATTTT. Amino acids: CASTQTRTDTQYF.

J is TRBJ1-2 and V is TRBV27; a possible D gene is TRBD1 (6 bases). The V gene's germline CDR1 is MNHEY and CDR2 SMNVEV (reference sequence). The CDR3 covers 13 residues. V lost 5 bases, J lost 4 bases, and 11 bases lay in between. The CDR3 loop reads CASSQQGFYGYTF. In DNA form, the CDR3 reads TGTGCCAGCAGTCAGCAGGGGTTCTATGGCTACACCTTC.

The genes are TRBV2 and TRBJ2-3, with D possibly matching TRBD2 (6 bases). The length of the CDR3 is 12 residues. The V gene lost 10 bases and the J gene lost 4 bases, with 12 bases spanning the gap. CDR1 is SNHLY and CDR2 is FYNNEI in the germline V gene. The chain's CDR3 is CATSGGADTQYF. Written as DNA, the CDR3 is TGTGCCACCTCTGGAGGGGCAGATACGCAGTATTTT.

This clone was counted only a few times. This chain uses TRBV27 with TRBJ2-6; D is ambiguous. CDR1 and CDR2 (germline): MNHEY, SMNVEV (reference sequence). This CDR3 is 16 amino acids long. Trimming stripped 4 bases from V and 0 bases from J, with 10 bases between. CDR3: CASSSPPSSGANVLTF. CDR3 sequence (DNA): TGTGCCAGCAGTTCACCCCCTAGCTCTGGGGCCAACGTCCTGACTTTC.

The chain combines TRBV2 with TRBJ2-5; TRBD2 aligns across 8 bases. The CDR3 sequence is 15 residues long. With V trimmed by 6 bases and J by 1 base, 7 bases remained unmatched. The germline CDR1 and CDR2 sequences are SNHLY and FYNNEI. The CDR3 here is CASSKLAGPQETQYF. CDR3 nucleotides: TGTGCCAGCAGCAAATTAGCGGGACCCCAAGAGACCCAGTACTTC.

In nucleotides, the CDR3 is TGTGCCAGTAGTAGCGGGGAAAGCTCCTACAATGAGCAGTTCTTC. This encodes CASSSGESSYNEQFF. The J gene is TRBJ2-1, the V gene TRBV19, with D tentatively TRBD2 (6 bases). The CDR3 spans 15 residues. Trimming pared 4 bases from V and 0 bases from J, leaving 10 bases between. Germline assignment: CDR1 LNHDA and CDR2 SQIVND (reference sequence).

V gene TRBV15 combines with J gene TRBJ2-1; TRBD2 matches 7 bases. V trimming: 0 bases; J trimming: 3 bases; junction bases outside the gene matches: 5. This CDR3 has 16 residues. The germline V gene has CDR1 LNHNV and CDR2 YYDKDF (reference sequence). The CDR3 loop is CATSRDKLAGYNEQFF. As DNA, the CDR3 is TGTGCCACCAGCAGAGATAAATTAGCGGGCTACAATGAGCAGTTCTTC.

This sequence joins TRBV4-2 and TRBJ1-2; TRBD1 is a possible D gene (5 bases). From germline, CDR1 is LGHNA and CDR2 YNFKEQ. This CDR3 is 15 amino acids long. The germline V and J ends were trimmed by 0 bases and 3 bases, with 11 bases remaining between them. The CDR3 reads CASSQDAGWDYGYTF. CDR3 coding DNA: TGTGCCAGCAGCCAAGACGCAGGGTGGGACTATGGCTACACCTTC.

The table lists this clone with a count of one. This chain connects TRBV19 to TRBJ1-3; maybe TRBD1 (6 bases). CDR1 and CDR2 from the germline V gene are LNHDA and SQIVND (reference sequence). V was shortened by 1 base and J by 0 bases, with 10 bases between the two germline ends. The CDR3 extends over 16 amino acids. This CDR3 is CASSIGTVLSGNTIYF. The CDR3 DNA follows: TGTGCCAGTAGTATAGGGACAGTCCTCTCTGGAAACACCATATATTTT.

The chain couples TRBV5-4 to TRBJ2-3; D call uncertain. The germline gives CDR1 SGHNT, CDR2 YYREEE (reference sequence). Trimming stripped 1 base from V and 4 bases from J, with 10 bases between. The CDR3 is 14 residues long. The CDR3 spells CASSLWVTADTQYF. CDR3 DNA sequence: TGTGCCAGCAGCTTGTGGGTTACAGCAGATACGCAGTATTTT.

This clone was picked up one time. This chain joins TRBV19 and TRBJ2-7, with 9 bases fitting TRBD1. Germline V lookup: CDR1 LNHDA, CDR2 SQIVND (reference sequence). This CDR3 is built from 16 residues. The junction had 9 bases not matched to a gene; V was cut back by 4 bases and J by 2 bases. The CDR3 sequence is CASSTGTGYTPYEQYF. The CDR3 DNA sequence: TGTGCCAGTAGTACAGGGACAGGGTATACCCCCTACGAGCAGTACTTC.

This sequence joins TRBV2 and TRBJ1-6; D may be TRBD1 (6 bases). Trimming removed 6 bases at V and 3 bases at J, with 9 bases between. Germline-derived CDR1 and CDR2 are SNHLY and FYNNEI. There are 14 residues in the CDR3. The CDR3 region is CASRRTDYNSPLHF. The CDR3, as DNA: TGTGCCAGCAGGAGGACAGACTATAATTCACCCCTCCACTTT.

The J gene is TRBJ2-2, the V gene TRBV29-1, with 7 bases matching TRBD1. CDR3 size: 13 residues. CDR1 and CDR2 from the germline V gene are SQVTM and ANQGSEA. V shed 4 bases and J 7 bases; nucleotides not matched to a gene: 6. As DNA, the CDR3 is TGCAGCGTTGGAGGGACAGCTTACGGGGAGCTGTTTTTT. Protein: CSVGGTAYGELFF.

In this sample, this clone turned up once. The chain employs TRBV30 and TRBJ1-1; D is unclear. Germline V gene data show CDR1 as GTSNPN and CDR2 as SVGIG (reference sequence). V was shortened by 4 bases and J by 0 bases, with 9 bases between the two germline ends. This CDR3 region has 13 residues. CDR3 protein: CAWNFRVNTEAFF. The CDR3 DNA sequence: TGTGCCTGGAATTTTCGCGTGAACACTGAAGCTTTCTTT.

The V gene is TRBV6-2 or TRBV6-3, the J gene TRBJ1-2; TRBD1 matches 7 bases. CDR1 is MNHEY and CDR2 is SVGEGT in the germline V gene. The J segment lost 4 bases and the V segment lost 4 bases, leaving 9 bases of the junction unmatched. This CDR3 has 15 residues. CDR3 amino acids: CASSSRQGPGYGYTF. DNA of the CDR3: TGTGCCAGCAGTTCAAGACAGGGCCCGGGCTATGGCTACACCTTC.

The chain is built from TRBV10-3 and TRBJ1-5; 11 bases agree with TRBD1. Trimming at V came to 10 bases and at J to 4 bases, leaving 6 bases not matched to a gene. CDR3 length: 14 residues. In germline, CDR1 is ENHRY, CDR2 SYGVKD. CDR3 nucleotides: TGTGCCAGCAGGGGACAGGGGGTGAATCAGCCCCAGCATTTT. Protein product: CASRGQGVNQPQHF.